The following is a TCR beta chain sequence with its context. Its antigen is unidentified. A read error may produce the germline difference seen at one junction end. The data were obtained in a study of tumor-infiltrating lymphocytes in primary liver carcinoma. General study points: Significantly larger top-250-clone fractions were found in tumors than in blood (p = 0.039).

The CDR3 has 14 residues. Germline loops: CDR1 SGHAT, CDR2 FQNNGV. The input was 500 ng total RNA; TCR beta cDNA was made from it with a constant-region primer. A slightly modified ARM-PCR protocol with three nested multiplex PCR rounds produced these TCR beta libraries. The first two PCR rounds, around 10 cycles each, used TRBV1-TRBV30 forward primers and a C-beta reverse primer. MiXCR, run by TCRdb on the multiplex PCR reads, gives a single entry per CDR3 protein. The sample has 100,000 to 150,000 distinct CDR3 sequences, 55% to 75% seen once. Unsorted bulk tissue, about 18-31 mg of it, served as the source for co-extraction of RNA and DNA. These patients lived with chronic HBV infection and had never been treated.

This receptor was identified in a woman aged 55-70 years with primary liver carcinoma and hepatitis B virus infection. Source material: liver tumor tissue from sampling region 3. As for subset: tumor region T3, left-lateral pole. The chain has TRBV11-2 and TRBJ1-1, with 8 bases lining up with TRBD1. CDR3 amino acids: CTSSARTGLTEAFF. The CDR3 region has the DNA TGTACCAGCAGCGCGCGGACAGGGCTGACTGAAGCTTTCTTT.